One and the same sample provided the 16 T cell receptor beta chains below, sequenced in a study (dated by TCRdb to about 2015). Libraries were prepared through 5' RACE. Sequencing used an Illumina MiSeq. TCRdb trimmed the raw reads at Q25, called clones with MiXCR and kept productive beta chains. For every CDR3 protein sequence, its rows merge into one entry that carries the most common genes and DNA. In this sample the table shows about 42,000 distinct CDR3 sequences, approximately 22% of which occur a single time. The top ten hold more than 4% of the sample. CD4+CD25+CD127-/low cells were isolated as Tregs. The specimen was Tregs sorted from blood. These receptors were collected from a female donor with breast cancer.

This clonotype was seen many times. The rearrangement joins TRBV29-1 to TRBJ2-3; no definite D call. Germline lookup yields CDR1 SQVTM and CDR2 ANQGSEA. Trimming removed 4 bases at V and 2 bases at J, with 7 bases between. This CDR3 is 12 amino acids long. Here the CDR3 reads CSVVESTDTQYF. The CDR3 coding sequence is TGCAGCGTTGTGGAATCCACAGATACGCAGTATTTT.

The chain couples TRBV5-1 to TRBJ2-3; D is possibly TRBD1 (6 bases). Trimming took 4 bases from V and 0 from J, leaving 9 bases between them. This CDR3 has 14 residues. Germline V gene sequence: CDR1 SGHRS, CDR2 YFSETQ. The CDR3 nucleotides read TGCGCCAGCAGCCCGGGACAAAGCACAGATACGCAGTATTTT. Its protein is CASSPGQSTDTQYF.

This clonotype came up a few times. V and J are TRBV7-2 and TRBJ2-3; 14 nucleotides agree with TRBD2. V lost 5 bases, J lost 0 bases, and 7 bases stayed unmatched. The CDR3 loop spans 18 amino acids. Germline loops: CDR1 SGHTA, CDR2 FQGNSA. This CDR3 is CASSDPRLAGGSTDTQYF. In DNA form, the CDR3 reads TGTGCCAGCAGCGATCCTCGACTAGCGGGGGGGAGCACAGATACGCAGTATTTT.

This clonotype was counted only a few times. A much larger clonotype is one base distant, so this may be a read error. The CDR3 is CASSPISGMNTGELLF. CDR3 in DNA: TGCGCCAGCAGCCCGATTAGCGGGATGAACACCGGGGAGCTGTTGTTT. V is TRBV4-1 and J is TRBJ2-2, with TRBD2 matching over 8 bases. The CDR3 is 16 amino acids. Germline V CDR1 and CDR2: MGHRA, YSYEKL.

Regarding this clonotype: Just one base apart from a much larger clone, this may be a read error. The chain employs TRBV5-1 and TRBJ2-3, with D perhaps matching TRBD1 (5 bases). This CDR3 region has 13 residues. Trimming stripped 7 bases from V and 3 bases from J, with 12 bases between. From germline, CDR1 is SGHRS and CDR2 YFSETQ. This CDR3 is CASGPQGTDTQYF. Here the CDR3 DNA reads TGCGCCAGCGGCCCTCAGGGAACAGATACGCAGTATTTT.

The J gene is TRBJ2-7, the V gene TRBV20-1, with D possibly being TRBD1 (5 bases). Per germline, CDR1 DFQATT and CDR2 SNEGSKA (reference sequence). Trimming shortened V by 3 bases and J by 3 bases, and 18 bases separated the two germline ends. The CDR3 consists of 15 residues. The CDR3 coding sequence is TGCAGTGCTAGTATTTTCGCAGGGCGGCTCTACGAGCAGTACTTC. As protein: CSASIFAGRLYEQYF.

The sample holds a few counts of this clonotype. The V call is TRBV5-6, the J call TRBJ2-7; D unclear. Trimming shortened V by 4 bases and J by 2 bases, and 19 bases separated the two germline ends. Germline assignment: CDR1 SGHDT and CDR2 YYEEEE. The CDR3 runs 16 residues. The CDR3 DNA follows: TGTGCCAGCAGCGCGCCCTCCACGTTACCTCCCTACGAGCAGTACTTC. Protein sequence: CASSAPSTLPPYEQYF.

Comments on this clonotype: One end of the junction is discordant with germline, which a read error may explain. This rearrangement joins TRBV12-3 or TRBV12-4 to TRBJ2-1; 7 positions match TRBD2. The CDR3 runs to 14 residues. The CDR3: CTSSNQKRGYEQFF. The CDR3 nucleotides read TGTACCAGCAGTAATCAAAAGCGGGGCTATGAGCAGTTCTTC.

By its share, this clonotype is medium-sized (0.01 to 0.1%). The chain has TRBV12-3 or TRBV12-4 and TRBJ2-5, with 7 bases fitting TRBD2. The CDR3 spans 16 residues. V trimming: 3 bases; J trimming: 1 base; junction bases outside the gene matches: 8. The CDR3 is CASSFRSGGTQETQYF. The CDR3 bases are TGTGCCAGCAGTTTTCGATCCGGGGGGACCCAAGAGACCCAGTACTTC.

This clonotype was seen at least ten times. The rearrangement uses TRBV13 and TRBJ2-3, with D maybe TRBD2 (6 bases). From germline, CDR1 is PRHDT and CDR2 FYEKMQ (reference sequence). V lost 4 bases to trimming and J lost 10 bases, with 21 bases between them. The CDR3 loop spans 15 amino acids. The CDR3 nucleotides are TGTGCCAGCAGCTCAACCGGGACTCCCGACCGGGCGCAGTATTTT. Its translation: CASSSTGTPDRAQYF.

About this clonotype: One base away lies a much larger clone, so this may be a sequencing read error. V and J are TRBV28 and TRBJ1-1; D is possibly TRBD1 (5 bases). The CDR3 is made up of 15 amino acids. Per germline, CDR1 MDHEN and CDR2 SYDVKM. CDR3 in DNA: TGTGCCGGCAGTTTATACCCGGGGGTGAACACTGAAGCTTTCTTT. It encodes CAGSLYPGVNTEAFF.

This clonotype was seen ten or more times. The chain employs TRBV9 and TRBJ2-7; 10 bases line up with TRBD2. J lost 3 bases, V lost 6 bases, and 6 bases had no gene match. The CDR3 contains 14 residues. Per the germline V gene, CDR1 is SGDLS and CDR2 is YYNGEE. The CDR3: CASNPGLAYYEQYF. The CDR3 DNA follows: TGTGCCAGCAACCCGGGACTAGCGTACTACGAGCAGTACTTC.

The chain uses TRBV27 and TRBJ1-1; TRBD1 is a possible D gene (6 bases). Trimming took off 2 bases at V and 4 bases at J, with 17 bases between the two ends. Germline lookup yields CDR1 MNHEY and CDR2 SMNVEV (reference sequence). CDR3 size: 16 residues. CDR3 DNA: TGTGCCAGCAGTTTACAGTACAGGGTTGGAAGCACTGAAGCTTTCTTT. Its protein product is CASSLQYRVGSTEAFF.

This clonotype has a count of ten or more. The chain employs TRBV4-1 and TRBJ1-5; perhaps TRBD1 as D (5 bases). V was pared by 6 bases and J by 0 bases, with 9 bases between. This CDR3 is 14 amino acids long. From germline, CDR1 is MGHRA and CDR2 YSYEKL. In DNA, the CDR3 is TGCGCCAGCAGTCAGGGCCATAGCAATCAGCCCCAGCATTTT. Protein: CASSQGHSNQPQHF.

This rearrangement joins TRBV10-3 to TRBJ1-1, with 8 bases lining up with TRBD1. CDR3 length equals 14 residues. Unmatched junction bases numbered 5, after V lost 4 bases and J lost 4 bases. The V gene's germline CDR1 is ENHRY and CDR2 SYGVKD. CDR3 residues: CAISAQGGGTEAFF. Written as DNA, the CDR3 is TGTGCCATCAGTGCACAGGGGGGCGGCACTGAAGCTTTCTTT.

This clonotype appeared a few times. This CDR3 is CASSSFRLGIQSNYGYTF. CDR3 coding DNA: TGTGCCAGCAGTTCGTTTCGTTTAGGTATTCAATCGAACTATGGCTACACCTTC. The rearrangement joins TRBV6-5 to TRBJ1-2; D unclear. Germline CDR1 reads MNHEY; CDR2 reads SVGAGI. Trimming removed 4 bases at V and 2 bases at J, with 23 bases between. There are 18 residues in the CDR3.